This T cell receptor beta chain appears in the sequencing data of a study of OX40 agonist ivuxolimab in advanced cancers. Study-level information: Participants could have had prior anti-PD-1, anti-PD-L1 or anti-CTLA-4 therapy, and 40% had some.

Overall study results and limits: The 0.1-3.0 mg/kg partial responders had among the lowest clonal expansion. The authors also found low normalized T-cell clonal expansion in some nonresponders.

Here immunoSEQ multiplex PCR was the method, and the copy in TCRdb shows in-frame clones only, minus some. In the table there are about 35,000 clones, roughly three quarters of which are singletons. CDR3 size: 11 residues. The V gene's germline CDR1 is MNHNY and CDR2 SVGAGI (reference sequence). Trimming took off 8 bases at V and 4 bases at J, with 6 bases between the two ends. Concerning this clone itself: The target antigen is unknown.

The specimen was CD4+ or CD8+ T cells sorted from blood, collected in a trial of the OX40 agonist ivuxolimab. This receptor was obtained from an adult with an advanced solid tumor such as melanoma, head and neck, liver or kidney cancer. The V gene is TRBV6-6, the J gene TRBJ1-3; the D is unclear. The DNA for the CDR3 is TGTGCCAGCTGGGCAGGAAACACCATATATTTT. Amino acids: CASWAGNTIYF.